The count of the clone carrying this T cell receptor beta chain is one. The sample comes from a study of blood T cell repertoires in COVID-19. Produced via immunoSEQ multiplex PCR; TCRdb's table is partial and in-frame only. Of some 200,000 clones listed, about nine tenths are singletons. The sequence derives from a woman aged 60 to 75 with COVID-19, enrolled during active disease. The sequencing sample was made of peripheral blood.

In nucleotides, the CDR3 is TGTGCCAGCAGTGAAGGGGGGCTAGCCGGGGAGACCCAGTACTTC. This codes for CASSEGGLAGETQYF. This sequence joins TRBV2 and TRBJ2-5; tentative D call: TRBD1 (6 bases). Germline V gene sequence: CDR1 SNHLY, CDR2 FYNNEI. Trimming stripped 1 base from V and 5 bases from J, with 14 bases between. This CDR3 is built from 15 residues.